This T cell receptor (beta chain) was sequenced during a study of T cells in Graves' hyperthyroidism and ophthalmopathy. Notes on the study in general: Researchers found most expanded thyroid clonotypes above 0.001 in blood as well.

The study left out patients who had uncontrolled infection, other autoimmune disease, pregnancy or lactation. Each diagnosis was grounded in clinical symptoms, serum thyroxine and TRAb, thyroid ultrasound, and orbital computed tomography. It was 8 to 10 ml of fresh peripheral blood that supplied the PBMCs. Using RNA transcripts as the source, TCR beta CDR3 regions were amplified. The TCR CDR3 was amplified in a first-round RT-PCR using the HTBI primer set. Each CDR3 protein gets one entry after TCRdb re-called the multiplex PCR reads with MiXCR. The sample shows over 450,000 distinct CDR3 sequences, over 13% of them seen only once. The CDR3 is 16 residues long. V was cut by 5 bases and J by 1 base, with 18 bases left in between. The germline V gene has CDR1 SNHLY and CDR2 FYNNEI. At least ten counts were recorded for this clonotype. Its specificity is unknown.

This sequence originates from a woman aged 18 to 35 with Graves' hyperthyroidism. Material: blood. The genes are TRBV2 and TRBJ2-7, with D perhaps TRBD1 (6 bases). Here the CDR3 reads CASSSPPGQTSYEQYF. DNA for the CDR3: TGTGCCAGCAGTTCCCCGCCCGGACAGACGTCCTACGAGCAGTACTTC.